This is a list of T cell receptor beta chains from one sample in a study of graft-versus-host responses after intestinal transplantation. Using immunoSEQ multiplex PCR, the repertoire was profiled, and TCRdb retains in-frame clones only, with some absent. The table lists 15,000 or so clones, 90% to 95% of them singletons. The specimen comprised PBMCs, sampled roughly 930 days after intestinal transplantation. The origin of the receptors is a human patient who received an intestinal transplant, so some T cells may come from the graft donor. Each CDR3 is given with its conserved first and last residue. Fields, in order: D gene, V gene, clone size, J gene, CDR3 DNA, CDR3 protein. D genes are given only for firm matches. Size values are once, few and many counts, or a class for expanded clones, and some rows have none.

d_gene: .; v_gene: TRBV5-1; abundance: .; j_gene: TRBJ1-1; CDR3nt: TGCGCCAGCAGCTTTTTGGGGGGACAAACTGAAGCTTTCTTT; CDR3aa: CASSFLGGQTEAFF
d_gene: TRBD2; v_gene: TRBV6-4; abundance: .; j_gene: TRBJ2-1; CDR3nt: TGTGCCAGCAGTGACCTAGCGGGGGCCCCTAATGAGCAGTTCTTC; CDR3aa: CASSDLAGAPNEQFF
d_gene: .; v_gene: TRBV6-5; abundance: .; j_gene: TRBJ2-1; CDR3nt: TGTGCCAGCAGACTGGGGGAGAGGAATGAGCAGTTCTTC; CDR3aa: CASRLGERNEQFF
d_gene: .; v_gene: TRBV7-9; abundance: .; j_gene: TRBJ2-7; CDR3nt: TGTGCCAGCTTGGGGCAGGACTCCTACGAGCAGTACTTC; CDR3aa: CASLGQDSYEQYF
d_gene: TRBD1; v_gene: TRBV10-1; abundance: .; j_gene: TRBJ2-7; CDR3nt: TGCGCCAGCAGTCCCGCGGGACAGGGGAGCTACGAGCAGTACTTC; CDR3aa: CASSPAGQGSYEQYF
d_gene: .; v_gene: TRBV6-1; abundance: few; j_gene: TRBJ1-5; CDR3nt: TGTGCCAGCAGTGATCTGGCGTCGAATGGTGTTGGATTTCAGCCCCAGCATTTT; CDR3aa: CASSDLASNGVGFQPQHF
d_gene: .; v_gene: TRBV18; abundance: .; j_gene: TRBJ1-1; CDR3nt: TGTGCCAGCTCACCCCTTTCCGGGACGGGAGAAGCTTTCTTT; CDR3aa: CASSPLSGTGEAFF
d_gene: .; v_gene: TRBV10-3; abundance: .; j_gene: TRBJ1-5; CDR3nt: TGTGCCATCAGTAAAGGTTCAGACAGTTATCAGCCCCAGCATTTT; CDR3aa: CAISKGSDSYQPQHF
d_gene: .; v_gene: TRBV19; abundance: .; j_gene: TRBJ1-1; CDR3nt: TGTGCCAGTAGTATACACCCCACGGACAGTAACACTGAAGCTTTCTTT; CDR3aa: CASSIHPTDSNTEAFF
d_gene: .; v_gene: TRBV15; abundance: .; j_gene: TRBJ2-2; CDR3nt: TGTGCCACCAGCAGGCTGGGTGTCACCGGGGAGCTGTTTTTT; CDR3aa: CATSRLGVTGELFF
d_gene: .; v_gene: TRBV6-5; abundance: once; j_gene: TRBJ1-1; CDR3nt: TGTGCCAGCAGTGCAGGGACCACTGAAGCTTTCTTT; CDR3aa: CASSAGTTEAFF
d_gene: .; v_gene: TRBV19; abundance: .; j_gene: TRBJ1-5; CDR3nt: TGTGCCAGTAGTTATACGGCAGGGCACGGTCAGCCCCAGCATTTT; CDR3aa: CASSYTAGHGQPQHF
d_gene: TRBD1; v_gene: TRBV6-1; abundance: .; j_gene: TRBJ1-4; CDR3nt: TGTGCCAGCAGTGAAGGGAGACAGGGATACGAAAAACTGTTTTTT; CDR3aa: CASSEGRQGYEKLFF
d_gene: .; v_gene: TRBV6-5; abundance: few; j_gene: TRBJ1-1; CDR3nt: TGTGCCAGCAGTCCAACCGGGATCGGGATCGAAGCTTTCTTT; CDR3aa: CASSPTGIGIEAFF
d_gene: .; v_gene: TRBV15; abundance: .; j_gene: TRBJ1-3; CDR3nt: TGTGCCACCAGCAGTCTGCAGTCTGGAAACACCATATATTTT; CDR3aa: CATSSLQSGNTIYF
d_gene: .; v_gene: TRBV6-1; abundance: .; j_gene: TRBJ2-3; CDR3nt: TGTGCCAGCAGTGTAGCGGAGCCGACAGATACGCAGTATTTT; CDR3aa: CASSVAEPTDTQYF
d_gene: TRBD1; v_gene: TRBV29-1; abundance: .; j_gene: TRBJ2-1; CDR3nt: TGCAGCGTTGAAGACAGGGGGAACAATGAGCAGTTCTTC; CDR3aa: CSVEDRGNNEQFF
d_gene: .; v_gene: TRBV21-1; abundance: .; j_gene: TRBJ2-1; CDR3nt: TGTGCCAGCAGCAAAGTTAGGGCAGGGGGTGAGCAGTTCTTC; CDR3aa: CASSKVRAGGEQFF
d_gene: .; v_gene: TRBV5-1; abundance: .; j_gene: TRBJ1-1; CDR3nt: TGCGCCAGCAGAAGTTTCGGGAGGGAAGGGGAAGCTTTCTTT; CDR3aa: CASRSFGREGEAFF
d_gene: .; v_gene: TRBV6-5; abundance: .; j_gene: TRBJ1-6; CDR3nt: TGTGCCAGCAGTTGGTGGGGGGGAGGTTCACCCCTCCACTTT; CDR3aa: CASSWWGGGSPLHF
d_gene: TRBD1; v_gene: TRBV6-1; abundance: .; j_gene: TRBJ2-1; CDR3nt: TGTGCCAGCAGTGAATTGAGACAGGGGGCGGTGGGGGAGCAGTTCTTC; CDR3aa: CASSELRQGAVGEQFF
d_gene: .; v_gene: TRBV6-5; abundance: .; j_gene: TRBJ2-6; CDR3nt: TGTGCCAGCAGTACCGAGGGCGGGGCCAACGTCCTGACTTTC; CDR3aa: CASSTEGGANVLTF
d_gene: .; v_gene: TRBV6-1; abundance: .; j_gene: TRBJ2-2; CDR3nt: TGTGCCAGCAGTGACGGGACAACGAACACCGGGGAGCTGTTTTTT; CDR3aa: CASSDGTTNTGELFF
d_gene: .; v_gene: TRBV5-6; abundance: .; j_gene: TRBJ2-5; CDR3nt: TGTGCCAGCAGCTTGCGCGGGACAGCAGGGCAAGAGACCCAGTACTTC; CDR3aa: CASSLRGTAGQETQYF
d_gene: .; v_gene: TRBV27; abundance: .; j_gene: TRBJ1-1; CDR3nt: TGTGCCAGCAGTTCGGGCACTGAAGCTTTCTTT; CDR3aa: CASSSGTEAFF
d_gene: TRBD1; v_gene: TRBV29-1; abundance: .; j_gene: TRBJ2-2; CDR3nt: TGCAGCGTCGACAGGGGTACGGGGGAGCTGTTTTTT; CDR3aa: CSVDRGTGELFF
d_gene: .; v_gene: TRBV11-3; abundance: once; j_gene: TRBJ2-3; CDR3nt: TGTGCCAGCAGCCCGGGGACGTTCACAGATACGCAGTATTTT; CDR3aa: CASSPGTFTDTQYF
d_gene: TRBD1; v_gene: TRBV5-6; abundance: .; j_gene: TRBJ1-1; CDR3nt: TGTGCCAGCAGCTGGACAGGGGTAAGTGAAGCTTTCTTT; CDR3aa: CASSWTGVSEAFF
d_gene: .; v_gene: TRBV6-4; abundance: .; j_gene: TRBJ2-5; CDR3nt: TGTGCCAGCAGCCCCGGCGGGGAAGGAACCCAGTACTTC; CDR3aa: CASSPGGEGTQYF
d_gene: .; v_gene: TRBV7-3; abundance: .; j_gene: TRBJ2-7; CDR3nt: TGTGCCAGCAGCTTAAGGGGGGGGGCGGCCTACGAGCAGTACTTC; CDR3aa: CASSLRGGAAYEQYF
d_gene: TRBD1; v_gene: TRBV11-2; abundance: .; j_gene: TRBJ1-2; CDR3nt: TGTGCCAGCAGCGTAGGGGACAGGGGAGGCTACACCTTC; CDR3aa: CASSVGDRGGYTF
d_gene: TRBD2; v_gene: TRBV9; abundance: .; j_gene: TRBJ2-7; CDR3nt: TGTGCCAGCAGCCCCGAGACTAGCGTCTCCTACGAGCAGTACTTC; CDR3aa: CASSPETSVSYEQYF
d_gene: .; v_gene: TRBV27; abundance: .; j_gene: TRBJ2-7; CDR3nt: TGTGCCAGCAGTGCGGGACGGACACTTTACGAGCAGTACTTC; CDR3aa: CASSAGRTLYEQYF